A selection of T cell receptor beta chains follows, all from one sample in a study of cytomegalovirus exposure and HLA in healthy donors. Libraries were prepared by immunoSEQ multiplex PCR; TCRdb keeps only in-frame clonotypes and omits some of them. Among more than 85,000 clones, approximately 90% were seen once, and the ten largest hold under 1.5%. Sequencing was carried out using PBMCs. The receptors stem from a woman aged 25 to 45 in good health and CMV-seropositive. CDR3s include the opening cysteine and the closing phenylalanine or tryptophan. The D gene is left open where the match is weak. The listing skips clone size in some rows; elsewhere it reads once, few, many or a size class.

V gene: TRBV7-9; J gene: TRBJ1-2; clone size: .; D gene: TRBD1; CDR3 DNA: TGTGCCAGCAGCCCATTCGACAGGGCAAACTATGGCTACACCTTC; CDR3 protein: CASSPFDRANYGYTF
V gene: TRBV28; J gene: TRBJ2-5; clone size: .; D gene: TRBD1; CDR3 DNA: TGTGCCAGCAGTTCGGGACAGGGGGCGTACCAAGAGACCCAGTACTTC; CDR3 protein: CASSSGQGAYQETQYF
V gene: TRBV5-1; J gene: TRBJ1-1; clone size: .; D gene: .; CDR3 DNA: TGCGCCAGCAGCCCACAGGTAGCAGGGAACACTGAAGCTTTCTTT; CDR3 protein: CASSPQVAGNTEAFF
V gene: TRBV12-2; J gene: TRBJ2-5; clone size: once; D gene: .; CDR3 DNA: TGTGCAAGTCGCCATGGGCTAGCGGGGGAAGAGACCCAGTACTTC; CDR3 protein: CASRHGLAGEETQYF
V gene: TRBV9; J gene: TRBJ1-6; clone size: .; D gene: TRBD1; CDR3 DNA: TGTGCCAGCAGCGGACAGGGTGTAAATTCACCCCTCCACTTT; CDR3 protein: CASSGQGVNSPLHF
V gene: TRBV28; J gene: TRBJ1-1; clone size: .; D gene: TRBD1; CDR3 DNA: TGTGCCAGCAGTCCCGATCCGGGACAGGGAAACACTGAAGCTTTCTTT; CDR3 protein: CASSPDPGQGNTEAFF
V gene: TRBV5-1; J gene: TRBJ2-3; clone size: .; D gene: TRBD2; CDR3 DNA: TGCGCCAGCTTCAAGCGCGGGGGGGCCCCCGATACGCAGTATTTT; CDR3 protein: CASFKRGGAPDTQYF
V gene: TRBV13; J gene: TRBJ1-2; clone size: .; D gene: TRBD1; CDR3 DNA: TGTGCCAGTAACGGACAGGGTCCTCAAGGTGGCTACACCTTC; CDR3 protein: CASNGQGPQGGYTF
V gene: TRBV7-2; J gene: TRBJ1-1; clone size: once; D gene: .; CDR3 DNA: TGTGCCAGCAGCCCAAGACAGGCGCTGAACACTGAAGCTTTCTTT; CDR3 protein: CASSPRQALNTEAFF
V gene: TRBV18; J gene: TRBJ1-4; clone size: .; D gene: .; CDR3 DNA: TGTGCCAGCTCACCACAGGAGAGTGAAAAACTGTTTTTT; CDR3 protein: CASSPQESEKLFF
V gene: TRBV20-1; J gene: TRBJ2-1; clone size: .; D gene: .; CDR3 DNA: TGCAGTGCGAGTTCTTACAATGAGCAGTTCTTC; CDR3 protein: CSASSYNEQFF
V gene: TRBV28; J gene: TRBJ1-5; clone size: .; D gene: TRBD1; CDR3 DNA: TGTGCCAGCAGTTTCGGGTACAGGGGGCTCAGACAGCCCCAGCATTTT; CDR3 protein: CASSFGYRGLRQPQHF
V gene: TRBV6-5; J gene: TRBJ1-2; clone size: .; D gene: TRBD1; CDR3 DNA: TGTGCCAGCAGGGACCGGGACAGGGTTTTCGATGGCTACACCTTC; CDR3 protein: CASRDRDRVFDGYTF
V gene: TRBV6-5; J gene: TRBJ1-4; clone size: .; D gene: TRBD1; CDR3 DNA: TGTGCCAGCAGTTACTCGACAGGGAATGAAAAACTGTTTTTT; CDR3 protein: CASSYSTGNEKLFF
V gene: TRBV5-4; J gene: TRBJ2-2; clone size: .; D gene: .; CDR3 DNA: TGTGCCAGCAGAGGCATAGGGGGTGGCCTAAACACCGGGGAGCTGTTTTTT; CDR3 protein: CASRGIGGGLNTGELFF
V gene: TRBV5-1; J gene: TRBJ2-2; clone size: .; D gene: .; CDR3 DNA: TGCGCCAGCGACGGGGCGAACACCGGGGAGCTGTTTTTT; CDR3 protein: CASDGANTGELFF
V gene: TRBV5-1; J gene: TRBJ2-5; clone size: .; D gene: .; CDR3 DNA: TGCGCCAGCAGCTTGAGGGGGGAGACCCAGTACTTC; CDR3 protein: CASSLRGETQYF
V gene: TRBV13; J gene: TRBJ1-3; clone size: .; D gene: .; CDR3 DNA: TGTGCCAGCAGCTTCGGGGACACCATATATTTT; CDR3 protein: CASSFGDTIYF
V gene: TRBV2; J gene: TRBJ2-7; clone size: .; D gene: TRBD2; CDR3 DNA: TGTGCCAGCAGACACGGGACTAGCGGGAGAGACGAGCAGTACTTC; CDR3 protein: CASRHGTSGRDEQYF
V gene: TRBV19; J gene: TRBJ1-2; clone size: .; D gene: TRBD1; CDR3 DNA: TGTGCCAGTAGTATTAGGGACAGTGCCTATGGCTACACCTTC; CDR3 protein: CASSIRDSAYGYTF
V gene: TRBV9; J gene: TRBJ1-3; clone size: .; D gene: .; CDR3 DNA: TGTGCCAGCAGCGTGTCGGGACACTCTGGAAACACCATATATTTT; CDR3 protein: CASSVSGHSGNTIYF
V gene: TRBV4-2; J gene: TRBJ1-4; clone size: .; D gene: .; CDR3 DNA: TGTGCCAGCAAACTTGGGGGGGCTGGAGAAAAACTGTTTTTT; CDR3 protein: CASKLGGAGEKLFF
V gene: TRBV30; J gene: TRBJ2-1; clone size: .; D gene: .; CDR3 DNA: TGTGCCTGGAGTGTACTAAGGGGGAGGGGGTACAATGAGCAGTTCTTC; CDR3 protein: CAWSVLRGRGYNEQFF
V gene: TRBV7-6; J gene: TRBJ2-7; clone size: .; D gene: .; CDR3 DNA: TGTGCCAGCAGCTTGGGAGACGAGCAGTACTTC; CDR3 protein: CASSLGDEQYF
V gene: TRBV11-1; J gene: TRBJ1-6; clone size: .; D gene: .; CDR3 DNA: TGTGCCAGCAGCGCCCGGAGCCCGAATAATTCACCCCTCCACTTT; CDR3 protein: CASSARSPNNSPLHF
V gene: TRBV29-1; J gene: TRBJ1-1; clone size: .; D gene: TRBD1; CDR3 DNA: TGCAGCGTTGGAGGGACCCAGGGGGCGGGAACTGAAGCTTTCTTT; CDR3 protein: CSVGGTQGAGTEAFF
V gene: TRBV6-1; J gene: TRBJ1-4; clone size: .; D gene: TRBD1; CDR3 DNA: TGTGCCAGCAGTGAAGCGCAGCAGGGGGAGGAAAAACTGTTTTTT; CDR3 protein: CASSEAQQGEEKLFF
V gene: TRBV5-4; J gene: TRBJ2-2; clone size: .; D gene: .; CDR3 DNA: TGTGCCAGCACCAGGGCACCGAACACCGGGGAGCTGTTTTTT; CDR3 protein: CASTRAPNTGELFF
V gene: TRBV10-3; J gene: TRBJ2-5; clone size: .; D gene: .; CDR3 DNA: TGTGCCATCAGTGATCCAGACTGGGAGACCCAGTACTTC; CDR3 protein: CAISDPDWETQYF
V gene: TRBV18; J gene: TRBJ1-5; clone size: .; D gene: .; CDR3 DNA: TGTGCCAGCTCCATTTCTAGCAATCAGCCCCAGCATTTT; CDR3 protein: CASSISSNQPQHF
V gene: TRBV2; J gene: TRBJ1-1; clone size: .; D gene: TRBD1; CDR3 DNA: TGTGCCAGCAGTCTGACAGGGGCAGGAACTGAAGCTTTCTTT; CDR3 protein: CASSLTGAGTEAFF
V gene: TRBV15; J gene: TRBJ2-1; clone size: .; D gene: .; CDR3 DNA: TGTGCCACCAGCAGAGGGGACTTGTACAATGAGCAGTTCTTC; CDR3 protein: CATSRGDLYNEQFF
V gene: TRBV2; J gene: TRBJ2-2; clone size: few; D gene: .; CDR3 DNA: TGTGCCAGCAAATGGCAAGCGAACACCGGGGAGCTGTTTTTT; CDR3 protein: CASKWQANTGELFF
V gene: TRBV27; J gene: TRBJ1-1; clone size: .; D gene: TRBD1; CDR3 DNA: TGTGCCAGCAGCCTGCTTCAGGTTGGGACAGGGTTCGCTGAAGCTTTCTTT; CDR3 protein: CASSLLQVGTGFAEAFF
V gene: TRBV14; J gene: TRBJ2-7; clone size: .; D gene: TRBD1; CDR3 DNA: TGTGCCAGCAGCCGGATACCTCCCGGGACAGGATCCCCCTACGAGCAGTACTTC; CDR3 protein: CASSRIPPGTGSPYEQYF
V gene: TRBV6-5; J gene: TRBJ2-7; clone size: .; D gene: .; CDR3 DNA: TGTGCCAGCAGTTACTCCAGAGGGAAGAACTACGAGCAGTACTTC; CDR3 protein: CASSYSRGKNYEQYF
V gene: TRBV2; J gene: TRBJ2-7; clone size: .; D gene: TRBD1; CDR3 DNA: TGTGCCAGCAGGGGACAGGGGGCCTCCGAGCAGTACTTC; CDR3 protein: CASRGQGASEQYF
V gene: TRBV5-6; J gene: TRBJ2-2; clone size: .; D gene: .; CDR3 DNA: TGTGCCAGCAGTGGACTTGCCGGGGAGCTGTTTTTT; CDR3 protein: CASSGLAGELFF
V gene: TRBV4-2; J gene: TRBJ1-5; clone size: few; D gene: .; CDR3 DNA: TGTGCCAGCAGCCAAGAAGCGGCCACCTATCAGCCCCAGCATTTT; CDR3 protein: CASSQEAATYQPQHF
V gene: TRBV6-1; J gene: TRBJ2-5; clone size: .; D gene: .; CDR3 DNA: TGTGCCAGCAGCCTACAGGGGACCCAGTACTTC; CDR3 protein: CASSLQGTQYF
V gene: TRBV1; J gene: TRBJ2-1; clone size: .; D gene: .; CDR3 DNA: TGCACCAGCAGCCATCGGGCTAGCGGGGAACCATGCACCTACAATGAGCAGTTCTTC; CDR3 protein: CTSSHRASGEPCTYNEQFF
V gene: TRBV7-3; J gene: TRBJ1-5; clone size: .; D gene: TRBD1; CDR3 DNA: TGTGCCAGCAGCCGGACAGGGGGCCATCAGCCCCAGCATTTT; CDR3 protein: CASSRTGGHQPQHF
V gene: TRBV28; J gene: TRBJ1-5; clone size: .; D gene: .; CDR3 DNA: TGTGCCAGCAGTCTCCAGGGTGGTCAGCCCCAGCATTTT; CDR3 protein: CASSLQGGQPQHF
V gene: TRBV2; J gene: TRBJ2-7; clone size: .; D gene: TRBD1; CDR3 DNA: TGTGCCAGCAGTGAATTTTCGGGGACAGGGGTAGACTATACCCACTACGAGCAGTACTTC; CDR3 protein: CASSEFSGTGVDYTHYEQYF